The 25 T cell receptor beta chains in this list originate from one sample, sequenced in a study of blood T cells in healthy people across ages. Primers used in a second PCR of about 7 to 12 cycles were a sample-barcoded 5' primer and a J-beta primer mix. A single record per CDR3 protein comes from TCRdb applying MiXCR to the 5' RACE reads. The data show 1.4 million or so distinct CDR3 sequences, less than 45% seen once. The specimen was blood. These receptors were obtained from a woman aged 18-35 years in good health.

The sample holds a few counts of this clonotype. The chain is built from TRBV6-6 and TRBJ2-2, with unresolved D. This CDR3 is 13 amino acids long. Germline lookup yields CDR1 MNHNY and CDR2 SVGAGI (reference sequence). V was cut by 4 bases and J by 8 bases, with 11 bases left in between. The CDR3 DNA reads as TGTGCCAGCAGTTCCCCCCCTGCTGGGGAGCTGTTTTTT. Amino acids: CASSSPPAGELFF.

This sequence joins TRBV12-3 or TRBV12-4 and TRBJ2-7; perhaps TRBD2 as D (6 bases). The CDR3 is 16 residues long. V was cut by 1 base and J by 6 bases, with 19 bases left in between. The CDR3 here is CASSLVWGDLQVEQYF. CDR3 DNA: TGTGCCAGCAGTTTAGTATGGGGGGACCTTCAGGTCGAGCAGTACTTC.

This clonotype was counted only a few times. V gene TRBV2 combines with J gene TRBJ2-3; D not certain. CDR1 SNHLY and CDR2 FYNNEI come from the germline V gene. The CDR3 extends over 10 amino acids. The V end was cut by 8 bases, the J end by 4 bases, with 4 bases between. CDR3 DNA sequence: TGTGCCAGCGCGGCAGATACGCAGTATTTT. This translates into CASAADTQYF.

The chain employs TRBV28 and TRBJ1-2, with 7 bases matching TRBD1. The CDR3 has 15 residues. Germline assignment: CDR1 MDHEN and CDR2 SYDVKM. V gave up 3 bases and J gave up 5 bases; unmatched junction bases: 9. CDR3 sequence (DNA): TGTGCCAGCAGTTTTGAAAGACAGGGTTGGTATGGCTACACCTTC. This gives the protein CASSFERQGWYGYTF.

The sample holds a few counts of this clonotype. The chain carries TRBV2 and TRBJ1-2; the D is unclear. V lost 6 bases and J 7 bases, leaving 15 bases between the germline ends. Germline V gene data show CDR1 as SNHLY and CDR2 as FYNNEI. This CDR3 is built from 13 residues. CDR3 protein: CASRGSALSGYTF. CDR3 nucleotide sequence: TGTGCCAGCAGGGGATCCGCCCTAAGTGGCTACACCTTC. Looking up the rest from reference TRBV2 and TRBJ1-2 gives the full variable domain: EPEVTQTPSHQVTQMGQEVILRCVPISNHLYFYWYRQILGQKVEFLVSFYNNEISEKSEIFDDQFSVERPDGSNFTLKIRSTKLEDSAMYFCASRGSALSGYTFGSGTRLTVV.

This clonotype was counted only a few times. CDR3 sequence: CSAIQAPRTDTQYF. In DNA, the CDR3 is TGCAGTGCTATCCAGGCCCCGCGGACAGATACGCAGTATTTT. V is TRBV20-1 and J is TRBJ2-3; D is unresolved. Germline assignment: CDR1 DFQATT and CDR2 SNEGSKA (reference sequence). This CDR3 region has 14 residues. The ends were cut back, 4 bases at V and 3 bases at J, with 14 bases in the middle.

The rearrangement links TRBV3-1 to TRBJ2-5; D might be TRBD1 or TRBD2, each matching 5 bases. The CDR3 is made up of 15 amino acids. CDR1 and CDR2 (germline): LGHDT, YNNKEL (reference sequence). Trimming stripped 0 bases from V and 1 base from J, with 9 bases between. CDR3 sequence: CASSQDLGTQETQYF. The CDR3 DNA reads as TGTGCCAGCAGCCAAGATCTTGGGACCCAAGAGACCCAGTACTTC.

This clonotype came up many times. V gene TRBV29-1 combines with J gene TRBJ1-2, with 8 bases aligning to TRBD1. V dropped 4 bases and J dropped 0; count of bases not matched to a gene: 1. Germline CDR1 is SQVTM and CDR2 is ANQGSEA. The CDR3 is made up of 13 amino acids. The CDR3 bases are TGCAGCGTTGGGGACAGGTCTAACTATGGCTACACCTTC. Translating it yields CSVGDRSNYGYTF.

V is TRBV30 and J is TRBJ1-1; D is perhaps TRBD1 (5 bases). Germline values: CDR1 GTSNPN, CDR2 SVGIG (reference sequence). Trimming cost V 3 bases and J 4 bases, with 9 bases left between them. The length of the CDR3 is 12 residues. This CDR3 is CAWRWTPTEAFF. The CDR3 bases are TGTGCCTGGAGGTGGACACCCACTGAAGCTTTCTTT.

The chain recombines TRBV29-1 with TRBJ2-5; tentative D call: TRBD2 (5 bases). There are 11 residues in the CDR3. V lost 4 bases and J 5 bases, leaving 8 bases between the germline ends. CDR1 is SQVTM and CDR2 is ANQGSEA in the germline V gene. CDR3 in DNA: TGCAGCGTTGCTAGCACTGAGACCCAGTACTTC. It is translated as CSVASTETQYF. The full variable domain, with the rest looked up from reference TRBV29-1 and TRBJ2-5, is SAVISQKPSRDICQRGTSLTIQCQVDSQVTMMFWYRQQPGQSLTLIATANQGSEATYESGFVIDKFPISRPNLTFSTLTVSNMSPEDSSIYLCSVASTETQYFGPGTRLLVL.

This chain uses TRBV12-3 or TRBV12-4 with TRBJ1-1, with a possible D match to TRBD1 (5 bases). CDR3 length: 18 amino acids. V was trimmed by 4 bases and J by 1 base, leaving 22 bases between them. In DNA form, the CDR3 reads TGTGCCAGCAGTTACCGGGGGGGTGGCACCCGCTCGAACACTGAAGCTTTCTTT. Amino acids: CASSYRGGGTRSNTEAFF.

The V and J genes are TRBV12-3 or TRBV12-4 and TRBJ2-7; D perhaps matches TRBD2 (6 bases). V lost 4 bases and J 3 bases, leaving 16 bases between the germline ends. The CDR3 runs to 15 residues. Here the CDR3 reads CASSSTSTVNYEQYF. The CDR3 DNA sequence: TGTGCCAGCAGTTCCACTAGCACGGTCAACTACGAGCAGTACTTC.

This rearrangement joins TRBV4-1 to TRBJ2-5; D is uncertain. The V end was cut by 0 bases, the J end by 11 bases, with 13 bases between. This CDR3 spans 13 amino acids. Germline loops: CDR1 MGHRA, CDR2 YSYEKL. The chain's CDR3 is CASSQDSLRMQYF. CDR3 DNA sequence: TGCGCCAGCAGCCAAGACTCTTTGCGTATGCAGTACTTC.

In its sample, this clonotype was seen a few times. The V gene is TRBV20-1, the J gene TRBJ1-6; D remains ambiguous. Trimming took 5 bases from V and 6 from J, leaving 5 bases between them. This CDR3 has 11 amino acids. The germline gives CDR1 DFQATT, CDR2 SNEGSKA (reference sequence). CDR3 sequence: CSAGLNSPLHF. CDR3 DNA sequence: TGCAGTGCTGGACTTAATTCACCCCTCCACTTT.

The gene calls are TRBV24-1 and TRBJ1-1, with D hard to call. V was trimmed by 2 bases and J by 3 bases, leaving 9 bases between them. The CDR3 has 14 residues. Germline CDR1 is KGHDR and CDR2 is SFDVKD. The CDR3 region is CATSDYLLYTEAFF. CDR3 coding DNA: TGTGCCACCAGTGATTACCTACTATACACTGAAGCTTTCTTT.

This chain links TRBV11-2 with TRBJ2-3; TRBD2 agrees at 7 bases. The ends lost 7 bases at V and 1 base at J; junction bases unmatched: 11. The CDR3 has 16 residues. Germline V gene data show CDR1 as SGHAT and CDR2 as FQNNGV. CDR3 nucleotide sequence: TGTGCCAGCATCCTTAGGGGTCGGGGGGGCACAGATACGCAGTATTTT. Protein: CASILRGRGGTDTQYF.

This clonotype was observed a few times. The V and J genes are TRBV10-3 and TRBJ2-7; the match to TRBD2 covers 10 bases. The germline V gene encodes CDR1 ENHRY and CDR2 SYGVKD. The V gene end was trimmed by 3 bases and the J gene end by 4 bases; junction bases not matched to a gene: 3. The CDR3 spans 14 residues. The CDR3 DNA is TGTGCCATCAGTGATCTAGCGGGGGCATACGAGCAGTACTTC. Its translation: CAISDLAGAYEQYF.

This clonotype was observed a handful of times. The chain recombines TRBV3-1 with TRBJ2-7; no firm D call. CDR3 length equals 14 residues. Trimming cost V 2 bases and J 0 bases, with 8 bases left between them. The germline gives CDR1 LGHDT, CDR2 YNNKEL (reference sequence). The CDR3 here is CASSQQGPSYEQYF. The CDR3 DNA reads TGTGCCAGCAGCCAACAAGGGCCCTCCTACGAGCAGTACTTC.

V and J are TRBV7-2 and TRBJ2-1; the D gene is possibly TRBD2 (5 bases). Germline V lookup: CDR1 SGHTA, CDR2 FQGNSA. This CDR3 has 16 amino acids. Deletions cut 4 bases from V and 0 bases from J, with 13 bases between. CDR3: CASSSRIGSSYNEQFF. The DNA for the CDR3 is TGTGCCAGCAGCTCCAGAATAGGGAGCTCCTACAATGAGCAGTTCTTC.

The chain is built from TRBV20-1 and TRBJ2-3; D may be TRBD1 (5 bases). CDR3 length equals 13 residues. The V end was cut by 6 bases, the J end by 5 bases, with 15 bases between. Germline V gives CDR1 DFQATT, CDR2 SNEGSKA (reference sequence). CDR3 region: CSADSRAQDTQYF. The DNA for the CDR3 is TGCAGTGCGGATTCCAGGGCCCAAGATACGCAGTATTTT.

The chain joins TRBV9 to TRBJ2-1; a weak D match, TRBD2 (6 bases). The CDR3 runs to 15 residues. Trimming shortened V by 0 bases and J by 2 bases, and 9 bases separated the two germline ends. Germline V lookup: CDR1 SGDLS, CDR2 YYNGEE. CDR3 loop: CASSVVPGAYNEQFF. In DNA form, the CDR3 reads TGTGCCAGCAGCGTAGTGCCGGGAGCCTACAATGAGCAGTTCTTC.

Of note for this clonotype: One junction end disagrees with the germline gene, perhaps due to a read error. The V gene is TRBV2, the J gene TRBJ1-5; D unclear. The germline V gene has CDR1 SNHLY and CDR2 FYNNEI. The CDR3 has 15 amino acids. The CDR3 reads CASSERWASNRPQHF. The CDR3 region has the DNA TGTGCCAGCAGCGAACGATGGGCTAGCAATCGGCCCCAGCATTTT.

The chain links TRBV11-2 to TRBJ2-5; TRBD2 matches 9 bases. The trim removed 0 bases at V and 2 bases at J, leaving 10 bases unmatched. CDR3 length equals 18 residues. The germline V gene encodes CDR1 SGHAT and CDR2 FQNNGV. The CDR3: CASSLDPLLAGRQETQYF. The CDR3 coding sequence is TGTGCCAGCAGCTTAGACCCACTCCTAGCGGGGCGTCAAGAGACCCAGTACTTC.

The table lists this clonotype with a few counts. This rearrangement joins TRBV7-2 to TRBJ1-5; D call uncertain. V lost 5 bases and J 0 bases, leaving 17 bases between the germline ends. The germline V gene encodes CDR1 SGHTA and CDR2 FQGNSA. The CDR3 is 17 residues long. CDR3 sequence: CASSHGRLIYSNQPQHF. The CDR3 region has the DNA TGTGCCAGCAGCCACGGACGGTTGATTTATAGCAATCAGCCCCAGCATTTT.

Remarks on this clonotype: Its ends do not fully match the called genes, so a read error is possible. The rearrangement uses TRBV7-9 and TRBJ2-1; TRBD1 aligns across 8 bases. The length of the CDR3 is 14 residues. CDR1 is SEHNR and CDR2 is FQNEAQ in the germline V gene (reference sequence). The CDR3 DNA sequence: TGTGCCAGCAGCTCTTCGACAGGGGAGAATGGGCAGTTCTTC. Its translation: CASSSSTGENGQFF.